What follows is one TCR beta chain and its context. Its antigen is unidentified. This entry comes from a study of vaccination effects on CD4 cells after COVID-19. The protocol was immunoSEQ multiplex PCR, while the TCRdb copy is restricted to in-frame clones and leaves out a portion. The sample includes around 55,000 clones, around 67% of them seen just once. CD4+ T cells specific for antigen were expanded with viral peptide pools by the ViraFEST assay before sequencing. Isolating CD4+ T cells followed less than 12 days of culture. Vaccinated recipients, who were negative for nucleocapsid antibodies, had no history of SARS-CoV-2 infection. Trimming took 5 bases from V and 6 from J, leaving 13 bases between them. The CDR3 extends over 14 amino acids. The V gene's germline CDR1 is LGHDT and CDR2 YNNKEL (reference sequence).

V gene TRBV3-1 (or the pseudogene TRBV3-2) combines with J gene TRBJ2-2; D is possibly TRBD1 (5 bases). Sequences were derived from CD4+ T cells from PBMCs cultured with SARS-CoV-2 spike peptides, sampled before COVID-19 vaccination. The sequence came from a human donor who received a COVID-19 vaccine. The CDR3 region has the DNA TGTGCCAGCAGCGGGGCCCTACGGGCCGGGGAGCTGTTTTTT. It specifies CASSGALRAGELFF.